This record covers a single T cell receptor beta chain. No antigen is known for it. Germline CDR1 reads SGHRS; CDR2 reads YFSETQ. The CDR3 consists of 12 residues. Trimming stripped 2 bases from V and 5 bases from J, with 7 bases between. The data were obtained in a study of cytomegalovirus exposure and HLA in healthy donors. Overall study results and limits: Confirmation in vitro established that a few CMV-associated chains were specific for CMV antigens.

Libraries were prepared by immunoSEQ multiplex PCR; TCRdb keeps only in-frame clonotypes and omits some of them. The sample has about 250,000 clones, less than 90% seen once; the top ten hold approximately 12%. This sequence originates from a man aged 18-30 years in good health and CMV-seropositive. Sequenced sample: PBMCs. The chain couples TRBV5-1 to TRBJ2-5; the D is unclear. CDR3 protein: CASSFGSETQYF. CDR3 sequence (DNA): TGCGCCAGCAGCTTTGGGTCCGAGACCCAGTACTTC.